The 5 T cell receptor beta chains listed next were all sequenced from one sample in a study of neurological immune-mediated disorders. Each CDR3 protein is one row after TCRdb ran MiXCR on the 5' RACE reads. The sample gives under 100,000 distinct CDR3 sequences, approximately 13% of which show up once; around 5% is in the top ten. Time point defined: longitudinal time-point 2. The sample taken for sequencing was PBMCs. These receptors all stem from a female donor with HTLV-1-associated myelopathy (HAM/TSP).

Written as DNA, the CDR3 is TGTGCCACCACGGAATCCAATGAGCAGTTCTTC. Translation: CATTESNEQFF. The V and J genes are TRBV15 and TRBJ2-1; D is ambiguous. CDR1 LNHNV and CDR2 YYDKDF come from the germline V gene (reference sequence). The CDR3 length is 11 residues. V lost 7 bases to trimming and J lost 6 bases, with 7 bases between them. Drawing the rest from reference TRBV15 and TRBJ2-1, the complete variable domain is DAMVIQNPRYQVTQFGKPVTLSCSQTLNHNVMYWYQQKSSQAPKLLFHYYDKDFNNEADTPDNFQSRRPNTSFCFLDIRSPGLGDTAMYLCATTESNEQFFGPGTRLTVL.

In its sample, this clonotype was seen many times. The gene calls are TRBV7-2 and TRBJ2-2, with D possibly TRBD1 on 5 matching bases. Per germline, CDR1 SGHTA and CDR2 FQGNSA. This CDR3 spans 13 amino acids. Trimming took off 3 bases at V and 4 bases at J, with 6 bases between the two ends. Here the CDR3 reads CASSLTATGELFF. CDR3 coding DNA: TGTGCCAGCAGCTTGACAGCCACCGGGGAGCTGTTTTTT.

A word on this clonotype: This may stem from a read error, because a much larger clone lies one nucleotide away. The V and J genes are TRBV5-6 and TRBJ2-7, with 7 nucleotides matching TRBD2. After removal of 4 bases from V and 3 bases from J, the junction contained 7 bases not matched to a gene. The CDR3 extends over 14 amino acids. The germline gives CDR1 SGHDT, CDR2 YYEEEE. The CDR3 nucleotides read TGTGCCAGCAGCCTCTCCGGGAGGTACTACGAGCAGTACTTC. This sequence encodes CASSLSGRYYEQYF.

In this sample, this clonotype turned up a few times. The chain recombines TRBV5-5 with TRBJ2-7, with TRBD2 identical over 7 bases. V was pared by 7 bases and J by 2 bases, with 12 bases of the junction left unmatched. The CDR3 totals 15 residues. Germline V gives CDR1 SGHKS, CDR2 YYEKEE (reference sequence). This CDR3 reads CASGRPSAGPYEQYF. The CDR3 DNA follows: TGTGCCAGCGGAAGGCCCTCAGCGGGGCCCTACGAGCAGTACTTC.

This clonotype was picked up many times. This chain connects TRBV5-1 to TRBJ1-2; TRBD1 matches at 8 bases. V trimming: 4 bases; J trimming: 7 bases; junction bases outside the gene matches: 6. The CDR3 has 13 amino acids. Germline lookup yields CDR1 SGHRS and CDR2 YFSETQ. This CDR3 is CASSPDRGGGYTF. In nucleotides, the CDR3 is TGCGCCAGCAGCCCCGACAGGGGAGGTGGCTACACCTTC.